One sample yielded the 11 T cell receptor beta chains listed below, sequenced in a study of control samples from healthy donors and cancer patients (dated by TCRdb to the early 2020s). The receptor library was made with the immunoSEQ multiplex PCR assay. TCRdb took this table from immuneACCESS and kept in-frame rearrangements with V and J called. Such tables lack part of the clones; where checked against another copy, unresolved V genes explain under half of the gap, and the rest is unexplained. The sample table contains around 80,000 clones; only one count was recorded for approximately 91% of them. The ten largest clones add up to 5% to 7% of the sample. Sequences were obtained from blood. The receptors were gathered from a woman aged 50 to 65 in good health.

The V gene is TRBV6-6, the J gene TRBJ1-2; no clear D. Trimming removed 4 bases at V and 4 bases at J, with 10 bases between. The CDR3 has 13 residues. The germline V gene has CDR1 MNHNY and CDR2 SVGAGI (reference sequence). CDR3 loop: CASSSSGSYGYTF. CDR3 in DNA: TGTGCCAGCAGTTCGTCCGGCTCCTATGGCTACACCTTC.

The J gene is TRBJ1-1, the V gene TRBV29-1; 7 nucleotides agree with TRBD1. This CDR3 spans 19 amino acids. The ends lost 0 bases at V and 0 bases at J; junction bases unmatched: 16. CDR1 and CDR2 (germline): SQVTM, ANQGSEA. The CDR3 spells CSVEDFSRDSILLNTEAFF. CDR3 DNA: TGCAGCGTTGAAGATTTCTCCCGGGACAGTATTTTATTGAACACTGAAGCTTTCTTT.

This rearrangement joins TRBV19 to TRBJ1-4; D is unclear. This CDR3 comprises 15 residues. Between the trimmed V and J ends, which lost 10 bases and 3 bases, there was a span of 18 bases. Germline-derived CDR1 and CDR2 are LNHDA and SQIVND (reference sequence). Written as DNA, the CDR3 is TGTGCCACCACATACGTGGGAGGATCTAATGAAAAACTGTTTTTT. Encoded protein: CATTYVGGSNEKLFF.

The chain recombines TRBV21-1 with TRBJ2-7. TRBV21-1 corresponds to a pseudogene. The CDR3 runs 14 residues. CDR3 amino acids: CASSMRPKWDEQYF. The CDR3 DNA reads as TGTGCCAGCAGCATGCGCCCCAAATGGGACGAGCAGTACTTC.

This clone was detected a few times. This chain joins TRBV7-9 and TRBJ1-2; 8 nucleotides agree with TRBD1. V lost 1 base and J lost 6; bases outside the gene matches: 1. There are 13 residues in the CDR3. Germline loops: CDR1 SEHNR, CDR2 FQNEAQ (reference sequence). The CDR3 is CASSLDRGNGYTF. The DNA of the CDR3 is TGTGCCAGCAGCTTAGACAGGGGGAATGGCTACACCTTC.

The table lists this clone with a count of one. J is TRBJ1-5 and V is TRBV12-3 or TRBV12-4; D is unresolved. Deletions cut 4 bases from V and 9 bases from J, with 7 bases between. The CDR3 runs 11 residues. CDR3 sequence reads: CASSSMGPQHF. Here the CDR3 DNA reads TGTGCCAGCAGTTCCATGGGGCCCCAGCATTTT.

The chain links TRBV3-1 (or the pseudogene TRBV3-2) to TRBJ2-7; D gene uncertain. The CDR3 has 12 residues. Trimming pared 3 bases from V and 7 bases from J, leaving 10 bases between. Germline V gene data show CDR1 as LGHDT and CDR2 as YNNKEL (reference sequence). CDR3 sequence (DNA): TGTGCCAGCAGCCAGCCGGCTGGGGAGCAGTACTTC. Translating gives CASSQPAGEQYF.

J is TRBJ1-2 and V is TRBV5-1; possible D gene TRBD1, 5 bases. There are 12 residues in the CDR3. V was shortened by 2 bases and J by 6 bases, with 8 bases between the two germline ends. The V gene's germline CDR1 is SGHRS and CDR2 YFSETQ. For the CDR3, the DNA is TGCGCCAGCAGCTTCCAGGGAAATGGCTACACCTTC. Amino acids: CASSFQGNGYTF. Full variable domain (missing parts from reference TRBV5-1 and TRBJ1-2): KAGVTQTPRYLIKTRGQQVTLSCSPISGHRSVSWYQQTPGQGLQFLFEYFSETQRNKGNFPGRFSGRQFSNSRSEMNVSTLELGDSALYLCASSFQGNGYTFGSGTRLTVV.

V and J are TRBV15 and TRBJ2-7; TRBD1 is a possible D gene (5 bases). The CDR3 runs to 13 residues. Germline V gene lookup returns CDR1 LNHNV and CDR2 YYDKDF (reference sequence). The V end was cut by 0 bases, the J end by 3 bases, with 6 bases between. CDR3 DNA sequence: TGTGCCACCAGCAGAGATCAGGGCTACGAGCAGTACTTC. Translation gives CATSRDQGYEQYF.

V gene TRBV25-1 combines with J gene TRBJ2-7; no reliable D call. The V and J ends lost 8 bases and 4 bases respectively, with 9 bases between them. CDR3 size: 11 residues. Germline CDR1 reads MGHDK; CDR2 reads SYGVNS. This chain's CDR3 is CASGPNYEQYF. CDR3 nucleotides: TGTGCCAGCGGGCCGAATTACGAGCAGTACTTC.

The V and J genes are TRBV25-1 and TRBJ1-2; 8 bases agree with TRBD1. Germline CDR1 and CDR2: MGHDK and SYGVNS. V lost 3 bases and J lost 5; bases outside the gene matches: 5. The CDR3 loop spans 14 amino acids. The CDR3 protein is CASSDWGQAYGYTF. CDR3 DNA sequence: TGTGCCAGCAGTGATTGGGGACAGGCGTATGGCTACACCTTC.